This T cell receptor (beta chain) was profiled in a study of blood T cell repertoires in COVID-19. Profiling relied on immunoSEQ multiplex PCR, and the TCRdb table lists in-frame clones only, not all of them. The sample lists under 300,000 clones, approximately 91% occurring once. CDR3 length: 17 amino acids. The chain joins TRBV21-1 to TRBJ1-2; TRBD1, the table's D call, was not compared with the DNA. TRBV21-1 is marked as a pseudogene. The sample taken for sequencing was PBMCs or T cells enriched from blood (not recorded which). The receptor was isolated from a woman in her twenties or thirties who had recovered from COVID-19. Here the CDR3 DNA reads TGTGCCAGCAGCAAGGGACAGGGGGCGCGGGTACAAAGTGGCTACACCTTC. This translates into CASSKGQGARVQSGYTF.